These 29 T cell receptor beta chains share one sample of origin, sequenced in a study of T cell repertoires in cytomegalovirus infection. Each CDR3 protein is one row after TCRdb ran MiXCR on the reads. In the table there are hundreds of thousands of distinct CDR3 sequences, about a sixth of which are singletons. Sequences were obtained from PBMCs. These TCRs come from a human donor in good health (CMV status not recorded). Some clones in this sample may be carry-over from other donors' samples.

This clonotype was seen repeatedly, ten times or more. The chain couples TRBV6-1 to TRBJ1-4; D remains unclear. V lost 6 bases and J 0 bases, leaving 11 bases between the germline ends. In germline, CDR1 is MNHNS, CDR2 SASEGT. This CDR3 contains 15 residues. CDR3 DNA sequence: TGTGCCAGCAGAGCCAACGCGGCAACTAATGAAAAACTGTTTTTT. Residues: CASRANAATNEKLFF.

Ten or more counts support this clonotype. The V call is TRBV5-1, the J call TRBJ2-1; 8 nucleotides align to TRBD2. Germline V gene data show CDR1 as SGHRS and CDR2 as YFSETQ. The J segment lost 5 bases and the V segment lost 4 bases, leaving 14 bases of the junction unmatched. CDR3 size: 17 residues. CDR3 coding DNA: TGCGCCAGCAGCCCGCAGCGGGAGCTGCCTCCCCACAATGAGCAGTTCTTC. The encoded protein is CASSPQRELPPHNEQFF.

This clonotype was seen only a few times. V gene TRBV6-5 combines with J gene TRBJ2-7; TRBD2 aligns across 8 bases. The CDR3 totals 15 residues. Germline-derived CDR1 and CDR2 are MNHEY and SVGAGI. J gave up 4 bases and V 6 bases, and 11 bases lay outside the gene matches. The CDR3 bases are TGTGCCAGCAGACCTGCGCGGGGGGCGGTATACGAGCAGTACTTC. Its protein product is CASRPARGAVYEQYF.

This clonotype was seen many times. The J gene is TRBJ1-2, the V gene TRBV12-3 or TRBV12-4; TRBD1 aligns across 11 bases. V gave up 5 bases and J gave up 6 bases; unmatched junction bases: 5. CDR3 length: 14 residues. CDR3 nucleotides: TGTGCCAGCAGTCTAGGACAGGGGGCGAATGGCTACACCTTC. As protein: CASSLGQGANGYTF.

The rearrangement joins TRBV6-5 to TRBJ1-1; 8 bases fit TRBD1. Looked up from germline, CDR1 is MNHEY and CDR2 is SVGAGI. V was pared by 0 bases and J by 1 base, with 7 bases of the junction left unmatched. This CDR3 comprises 17 residues. CDR3 region: CASSYSMQGAPNTEAFF. Written as DNA, the CDR3 is TGTGCCAGCAGTTACTCGATGCAGGGGGCCCCGAACACTGAAGCTTTCTTT.

This clonotype occurred many times. The chain couples TRBV6-1 to TRBJ2-1, with 9 bases identical to TRBD1. The CDR3 is 15 amino acids. J lost 7 bases, V lost 5 bases, and 9 bases had no gene match. CDR1 MNHNS and CDR2 SASEGT come from the germline V gene. CDR3 in amino acids: CASSSPGQGRNEQFF. The CDR3, as DNA: TGTGCCAGCAGTTCTCCGGGACAGGGCCGGAATGAGCAGTTCTTC.

The V call is TRBV20-1, the J call TRBJ2-2, with 8 bases identical to TRBD2. Germline V gene lookup returns CDR1 DFQATT and CDR2 SNEGSKA (reference sequence). CDR3 length: 15 amino acids. Trimming removed 1 base from V and 5 bases from J; junction bases left unmatched: 6. The CDR3 nucleotides read TGCAGTGCTAGAGGTCGGGGGGGCCATACCGGGGAGCTGTTTTTT. Protein sequence: CSARGRGGHTGELFF.

This chain connects TRBV18 to TRBJ1-4, with D unclear. Germline V CDR1 and CDR2: KGHSH, LQKENI. Trimming left V 3 bases short and J 7 bases short, with 9 bases between. This CDR3 is built from 13 residues. For the CDR3, the DNA is TGTGCCAGCTCACCGTTGGATGGTGAAAAACTGTTTTTT. This translates into CASSPLDGEKLFF.

The rearrangement joins TRBV7-2 to TRBJ2-3; the match to TRBD1 covers 10 bases. V was pared by 2 bases and J by 5 bases, with 13 bases of the junction left unmatched. The CDR3 has 18 residues. Germline V gene sequence: CDR1 SGHTA, CDR2 FQGNSA. As DNA, the CDR3 is TGTGCCAGCAGCTTAATTCGACAGGGGGCGCTTTGGAAAGATACGCAGTATTTT. Translating gives CASSLIRQGALWKDTQYF.

The chain links TRBV27 to TRBJ2-7, with 8 bases lining up with TRBD1. The CDR3 has 15 residues. Trimming cost V 2 bases and J 6 bases; bases outside gene matches: 9. Germline values: CDR1 MNHEY, CDR2 SMNVEV (reference sequence). The CDR3 is CASSLNQGATGEQYF. CDR3 DNA: TGTGCCAGCAGTTTAAATCAGGGGGCGACGGGCGAGCAGTACTTC.

This clonotype occurred many times. V usage is TRBV7-2 and J usage is TRBJ2-1; 9 positions agree with TRBD2. Germline V gene sequence: CDR1 SGHTA, CDR2 FQGNSA. The CDR3 is 17 amino acids. Unmatched junction bases numbered 7, after V lost 0 bases and J lost 4 bases. The CDR3 reads CASSLAGAGGKYNEQFF. As DNA, the CDR3 is TGTGCCAGCAGCTTAGCGGGGGCGGGGGGGAAGTACAATGAGCAGTTCTTC.

DNA for the CDR3: TGTGCCAGCAGTCCCAGCGGGGGGGTAAGGTATGAGCAGTTCTTC. Protein sequence: CASSPSGGVRYEQFF. V is TRBV2 and J is TRBJ2-1; 10 nucleotides agree with TRBD2. Germline-derived CDR1 and CDR2 are SNHLY and FYNNEI. The CDR3 has 15 residues. V lost 5 bases and J lost 8; bases outside the gene matches: 9.

In its sample, this clonotype was seen a few times. The CDR3 nucleotides read TGTGCCAGCAGTTTAGGGACTAGCGGCAGTTTATCAGAGACCCAGTACTTC. It translates to CASSLGTSGSLSETQYF. The gene calls are TRBV28 and TRBJ2-5, with 11 positions matching TRBD2. Germline V gene lookup returns CDR1 MDHEN and CDR2 SYDVKM. This CDR3 region has 17 residues. Germline trimming cut 2 bases from V and 4 bases from J; bases unmatched to any gene: 9.

This clonotype showed up many times. This sequence joins TRBV6-6 and TRBJ2-2, with TRBD1 as a possible D gene (5 bases). Between the trimmed V and J ends, which lost 2 bases and 4 bases, there was a span of 17 bases. Germline CDR1 is MNHNY and CDR2 is SVGAGI (reference sequence). The CDR3 sequence is 17 residues long. The CDR3 sequence: CASSYPAGQGGTGELFF. The DNA of the CDR3 is TGTGCCAGCAGTTACCCGGCAGGGCAGGGCGGCACCGGGGAGCTGTTTTTT.

This chain uses TRBV28 with TRBJ2-7; maybe TRBD1 (6 bases). The V gene's germline CDR1 is MDHEN and CDR2 SYDVKM. The CDR3 contains 14 residues. V shed 5 bases and J shed 6 bases, with 17 bases lying between them. The CDR3 region has the DNA TGTGCCAGCAGTCCCGGACAGACCCGCTCCGAGCAGTACTTC. Its protein is CASSPGQTRSEQYF.

This clonotype was seen a handful of times. V gene TRBV7-9 combines with J gene TRBJ1-2; D is unclear. Per the germline V gene, CDR1 is SEHNR and CDR2 is FQNEAQ (reference sequence). CDR3 length: 13 residues. Trimming pared 3 bases from V and 6 bases from J, leaving 11 bases between. The CDR3 sequence: CASSFGQVNGYTF. CDR3 coding DNA: TGTGCCAGCAGCTTCGGGCAGGTGAATGGCTACACCTTC.

The chain employs TRBV5-4 and TRBJ2-5; 9 positions agree with TRBD1. This CDR3 contains 15 residues. CDR1 and CDR2 from the germline V gene are SGHNT and YYREEE (reference sequence). Trimming removed 0 bases from V and 5 bases from J; junction bases left unmatched: 5. In DNA, the CDR3 is TGTGCCAGCAGCTTGGAGACAGGGGGATTCGAGACCCAGTACTTC. Translating gives CASSLETGGFETQYF.

In the case of this clonotype: A much larger clone sits a single nucleotide away, making a read error possible. The chain employs TRBV12-3 or TRBV12-4 and TRBJ2-5; D gene uncertain. The CDR3 sequence is 15 residues long. CDR3 residues: CASSLSGMLTENQYF. The CDR3, as DNA: TGTGCCAGCAGTTTAAGTGGCATGTTGACGGAGAACCAGTACTTC.

This clonotype was seen many times. This chain's CDR3 is CASSPNRGRGYGYTF. CDR3 in DNA: TGTGCCAGCAGCCCCAACAGGGGGCGCGGCTATGGCTACACCTTC. The chain carries TRBV7-2 and TRBJ1-2, with 9 bases lining up with TRBD1. This CDR3 has 15 amino acids. After removal of 5 bases from V and 4 bases from J, the junction contained 8 bases not matched to a gene. Germline loops: CDR1 SGHTA, CDR2 FQGNSA.

This clonotype was recorded once. One base away lies a much larger clone, so this may be a sequencing read error. The V and J genes are TRBV10-3 and TRBJ2-2; tentative D call: TRBD1 (6 bases). The germline CDR1 and CDR2 sequences are ENHRY and SYGVKD. The CDR3 consists of 14 residues. The CDR3 spells CAVGGQLNTGEQFF. DNA for the CDR3: TGTGCCGTCGGCGGACAGTTAAACACCGGGGAGCAGTTTTTT.

The genes are TRBV7-9 and TRBJ1-1; no clear D. Germline values: CDR1 SEHNR, CDR2 FQNEAQ (reference sequence). V was pared by 1 base and J by 4 bases, with 10 bases between. The CDR3 spans 14 residues. The CDR3 bases are TGTGCCAGCAGCTTAGAGTTTAAGGGCACTGAAGCTTTCTTT. Amino acid sequence: CASSLEFKGTEAFF.

A few counts support this clonotype. The rearrangement joins TRBV10-3 to TRBJ1-3, with TRBD1 as a possible D gene (6 bases). The ends were cut back, 5 bases at V and 2 bases at J, with 19 bases in the middle. CDR1 is ENHRY, CDR2 SYGVKD, per germline. The CDR3 consists of 17 residues. The CDR3 nucleotides read TGTGCCATCAGTCGGTTCCCCGGCCAGGGGACTGGAAACACCATATATTTT. It translates to CAISRFPGQGTGNTIYF.

CDR3 DNA sequence: TGCGCCAGCAGCCAAGATTCCACCCAAGCACGGACAGGGGTCGAAGAGACCCAGTACTTC. This encodes CASSQDSTQARTGVEETQYF. This chain uses TRBV4-1 with TRBJ2-5, with 9 bases fitting TRBD1. The CDR3 contains 20 residues. Germline CDR1 MGHRA, CDR2 YSYEKL. Unmatched junction bases numbered 17, after V lost 0 bases and J lost 3 bases.

This clonotype was seen only a few times. The chain is built from TRBV12-3 or TRBV12-4 and TRBJ1-3, with D uncertain. The CDR3 is made up of 12 amino acids. V was trimmed by 6 bases and J by 4 bases, leaving 7 bases between them. CDR3 amino acids: CASRPGGNTIYF. CDR3 in DNA: TGTGCCAGCAGGCCCGGAGGAAACACCATATATTTT.

At least ten counts were recorded for this clonotype. The chain carries TRBV7-2 and TRBJ1-1, with 7 bases aligning to TRBD1. This CDR3 comprises 15 residues. Germline loops: CDR1 SGHTA, CDR2 FQGNSA. Trimming took 4 bases from V and 3 from J; bases not matched to a gene: 8. The CDR3 bases are TGTGCCAGCAGCTGGAACAGGGGATCGGACACTGAAGCTTTCTTT. Its translation: CASSWNRGSDTEAFF. Filled out from reference TRBV7-2 and TRBJ1-1, the complete variable domain reads GAGVSQSPSNKVTEKGKDVELRCDPISGHTALYWYRQSLGQGLEFLIYFQGNSAPDKSGLPSDRFSAERTGGSVSTLTIQRTQQEDSAVYLCASSWNRGSDTEAFFGQGTRLTVV.

V usage is TRBV7-3 and J usage is TRBJ2-2; maybe TRBD2 (5 bases). Germline V lookup: CDR1 SGHTA, CDR2 FQGTGA. The CDR3 sequence is 14 residues long. Trimming shortened V by 5 bases and J by 6 bases, and 13 bases separated the two germline ends. CDR3 sequence (DNA): TGTGCCAGCAGCACGCTGCCGGGGTCCGGGGAGCTGTTTTTT. The encoded protein is CASSTLPGSGELFF.

This clonotype showed up many times. The chain recombines TRBV7-2 with TRBJ1-1; 7 bases align to TRBD1. V was pared by 5 bases and J by 1 base, with 7 bases of the junction left unmatched. Germline V gene lookup returns CDR1 SGHTA and CDR2 FQGNSA. This CDR3 is built from 15 residues. The CDR3 sequence: CASSIRQGWNTEAFF. The CDR3 nucleotides are TGTGCCAGCAGCATAAGACAGGGATGGAACACTGAAGCTTTCTTT.

The chain couples TRBV5-4 to TRBJ1-2; D is undetermined. V lost 1 base and J lost 7, with 17 bases in between. CDR3 length: 15 residues. CDR1 and CDR2 from the germline V gene are SGHNT and YYREEE (reference sequence). The CDR3: CASSLPPGSPGGYTF. Here the CDR3 DNA reads TGTGCCAGCAGCTTGCCCCCGGGGAGTCCGGGTGGCTACACCTTC.

The chain links TRBV4-1 to TRBJ1-1; D not resolved. This CDR3 has 15 amino acids. V lost 6 bases and J 2 bases, leaving 16 bases between the germline ends. CDR1 is MGHRA and CDR2 is YSYEKL in the germline V gene. The CDR3 sequence: CASSLMWTDNTEAFF. For the CDR3, the DNA is TGCGCCAGCAGTCTTATGTGGACCGACAACACTGAAGCTTTCTTT.